There are many counts of the clone carrying this T cell receptor (beta chain). Its antigen is still unknown. No patient had received any treatment before thyroid surgery. This entry is derived from a study of metastatic and nonmetastatic thyroid tumors. Study in general: Repertoire comparisons spanned blood and tumor or nodule tissue from malignant and benign thyroid patients. Study results and limitations: Within blood and tumor, benign nodules reportedly had significantly lower TCR beta diversity than malignant thyroid tumors did.

Under the authors' procedure: A papillary thyroid cancer distant-metastasis classifier was built from CDR3 differences across clinicopathological groups. TCRdb reanalyzed the PCR reads with MiXCR. TCRdb's processing, not the authors' own work, is the source of the V and J calls. The sample lists approximately 20,000 clones, about a quarter occurring once. The CDR3 is 15 residues long. With V trimmed by 5 bases and J by 6 bases, 6 bases remained unmatched. Germline lookup yields CDR1 LNHDA and CDR2 SQIVND (reference sequence). Sequencing was done on a sample of tumor tissue. The sequence came from a female donor with papillary thyroid cancer or a benign thyroid nodule (not recorded which). Some clones in this sample may be carry-over from other donors' samples. This rearrangement joins TRBV19 to TRBJ1-4, with TRBD1 identical over 10 bases. CDR3 in amino acids: CASSRLGTGDEKLFF. CDR3 nucleotide sequence: TGTGCCAGTAGTCGACTCGGGACAGGGGATGAAAAACTGTTTTTT.